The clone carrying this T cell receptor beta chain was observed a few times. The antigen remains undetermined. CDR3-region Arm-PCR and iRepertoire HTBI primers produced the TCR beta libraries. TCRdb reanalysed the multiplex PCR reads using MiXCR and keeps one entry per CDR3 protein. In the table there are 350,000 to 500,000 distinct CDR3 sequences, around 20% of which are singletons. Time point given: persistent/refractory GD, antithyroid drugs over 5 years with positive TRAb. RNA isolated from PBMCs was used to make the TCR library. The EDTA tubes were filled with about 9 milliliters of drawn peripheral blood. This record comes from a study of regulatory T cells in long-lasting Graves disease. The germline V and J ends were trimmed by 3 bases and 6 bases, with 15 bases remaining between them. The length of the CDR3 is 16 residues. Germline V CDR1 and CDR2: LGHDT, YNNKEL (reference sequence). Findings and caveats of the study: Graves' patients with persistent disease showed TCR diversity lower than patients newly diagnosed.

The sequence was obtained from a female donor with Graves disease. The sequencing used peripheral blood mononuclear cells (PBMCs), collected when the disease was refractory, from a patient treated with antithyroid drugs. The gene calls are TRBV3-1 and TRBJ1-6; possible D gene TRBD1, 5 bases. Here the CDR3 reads CASSQSTQGINSPLHF. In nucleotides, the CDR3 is TGTGCCAGCAGCCAGTCCACTCAGGGAATTAATTCACCCCTCCACTTT.